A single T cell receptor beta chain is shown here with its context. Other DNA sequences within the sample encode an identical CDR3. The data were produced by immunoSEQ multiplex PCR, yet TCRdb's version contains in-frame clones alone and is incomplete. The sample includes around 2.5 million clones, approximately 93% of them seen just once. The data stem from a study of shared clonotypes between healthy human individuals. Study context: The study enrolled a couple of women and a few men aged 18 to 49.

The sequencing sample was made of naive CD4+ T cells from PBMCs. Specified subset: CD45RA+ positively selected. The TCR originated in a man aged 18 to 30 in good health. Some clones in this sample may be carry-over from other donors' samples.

The CDR3 nucleotides read TGTGCCAGCAGCTTTGGTGGGGCGAACACCGGGGAGCTGTTTTTT. It yields the protein CASSFGGANTGELFF. The rearrangement uses TRBV11-3 and TRBJ2-2; D gene uncertain. Per germline, CDR1 SGHNT and CDR2 YENEEA. Trimming left V 3 bases short and J 0 bases short, with 8 bases between. This CDR3 comprises 15 residues.